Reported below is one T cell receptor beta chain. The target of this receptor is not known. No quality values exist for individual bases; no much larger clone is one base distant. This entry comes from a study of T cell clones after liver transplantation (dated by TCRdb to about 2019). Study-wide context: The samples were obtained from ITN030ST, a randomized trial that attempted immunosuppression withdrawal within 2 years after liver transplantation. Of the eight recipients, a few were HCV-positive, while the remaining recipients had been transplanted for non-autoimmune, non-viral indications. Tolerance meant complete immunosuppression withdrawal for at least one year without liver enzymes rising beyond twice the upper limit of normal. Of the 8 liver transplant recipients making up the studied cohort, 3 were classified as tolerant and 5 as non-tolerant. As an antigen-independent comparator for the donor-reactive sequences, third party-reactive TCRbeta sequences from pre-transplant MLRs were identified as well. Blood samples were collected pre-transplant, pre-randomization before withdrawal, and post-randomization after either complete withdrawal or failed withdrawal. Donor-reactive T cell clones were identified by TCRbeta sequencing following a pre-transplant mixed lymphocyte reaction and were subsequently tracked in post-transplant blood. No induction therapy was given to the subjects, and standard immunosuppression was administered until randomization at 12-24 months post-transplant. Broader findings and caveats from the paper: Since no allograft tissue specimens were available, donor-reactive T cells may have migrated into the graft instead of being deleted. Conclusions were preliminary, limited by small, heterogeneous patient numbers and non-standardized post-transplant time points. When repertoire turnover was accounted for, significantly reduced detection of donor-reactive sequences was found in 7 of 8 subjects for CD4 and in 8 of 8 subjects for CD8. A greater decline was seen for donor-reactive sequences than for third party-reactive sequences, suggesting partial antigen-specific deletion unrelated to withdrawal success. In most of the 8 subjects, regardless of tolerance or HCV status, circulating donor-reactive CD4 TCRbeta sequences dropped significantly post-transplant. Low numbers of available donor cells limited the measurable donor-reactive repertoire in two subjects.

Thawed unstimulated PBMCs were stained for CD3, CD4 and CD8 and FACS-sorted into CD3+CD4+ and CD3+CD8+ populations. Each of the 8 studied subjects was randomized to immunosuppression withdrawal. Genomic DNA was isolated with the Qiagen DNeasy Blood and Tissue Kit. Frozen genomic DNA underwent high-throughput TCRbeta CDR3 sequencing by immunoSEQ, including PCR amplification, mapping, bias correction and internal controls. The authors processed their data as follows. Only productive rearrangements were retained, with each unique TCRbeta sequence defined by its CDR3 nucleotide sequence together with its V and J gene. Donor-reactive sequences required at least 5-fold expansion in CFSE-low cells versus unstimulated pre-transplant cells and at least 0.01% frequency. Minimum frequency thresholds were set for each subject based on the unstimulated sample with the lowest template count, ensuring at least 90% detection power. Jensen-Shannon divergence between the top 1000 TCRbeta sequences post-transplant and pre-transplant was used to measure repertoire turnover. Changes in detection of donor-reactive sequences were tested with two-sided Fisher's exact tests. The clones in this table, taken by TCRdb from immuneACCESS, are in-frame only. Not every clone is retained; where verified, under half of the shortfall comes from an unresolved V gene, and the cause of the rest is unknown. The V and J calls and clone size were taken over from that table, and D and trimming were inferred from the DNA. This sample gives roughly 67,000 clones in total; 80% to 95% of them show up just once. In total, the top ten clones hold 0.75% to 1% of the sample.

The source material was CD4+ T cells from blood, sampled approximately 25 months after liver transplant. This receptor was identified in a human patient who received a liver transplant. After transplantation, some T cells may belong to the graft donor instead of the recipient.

In nucleotide form, the sequence is TGTGCCAGCATGGGGAGGGGCAACTATGGCTACACCTTC. The resulting protein is CASMGRGNYGYTF. The V and J genes are TRBV21-1 and TRBJ1-2. TRBV21-1 is noted as a pseudogene. The CDR3 runs 13 amino acids, cysteine and phenylalanine included. Only the CDR3 portion is preserved as DNA: 39 bases, with reading frame beginning at the first base.